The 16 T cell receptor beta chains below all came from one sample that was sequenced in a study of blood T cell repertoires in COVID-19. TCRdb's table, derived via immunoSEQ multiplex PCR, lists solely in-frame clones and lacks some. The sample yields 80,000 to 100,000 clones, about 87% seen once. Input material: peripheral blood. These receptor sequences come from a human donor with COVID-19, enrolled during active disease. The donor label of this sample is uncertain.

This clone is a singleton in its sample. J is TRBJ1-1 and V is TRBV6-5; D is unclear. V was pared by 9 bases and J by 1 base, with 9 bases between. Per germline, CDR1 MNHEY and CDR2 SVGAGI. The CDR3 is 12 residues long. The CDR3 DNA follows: TGTGCCAGTGGTCGAGGGAACACTGAAGCTTTCTTT. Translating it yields CASGRGNTEAFF.

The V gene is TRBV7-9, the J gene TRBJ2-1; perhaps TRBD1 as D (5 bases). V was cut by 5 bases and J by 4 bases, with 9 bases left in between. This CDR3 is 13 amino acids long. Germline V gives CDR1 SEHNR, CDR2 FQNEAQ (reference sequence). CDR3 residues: CASSHRQYNEQFF. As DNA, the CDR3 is TGTGCCAGCAGCCATCGACAGTACAATGAGCAGTTCTTC. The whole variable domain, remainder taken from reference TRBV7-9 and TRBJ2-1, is DTGVSQNPRHKITKRGQNVTFRCDPISEHNRLYWYRQTLGQGPEFLTYFQNEAQLEKSRLLSDRFSAERPKGSFSTLEIQRTEQGDSAMYLCASSHRQYNEQFFGPGTRLTVL.

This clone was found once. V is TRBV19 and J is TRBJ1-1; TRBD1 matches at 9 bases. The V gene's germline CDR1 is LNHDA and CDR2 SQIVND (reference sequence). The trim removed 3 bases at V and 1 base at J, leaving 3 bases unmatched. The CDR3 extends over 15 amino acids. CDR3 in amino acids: CASSIQGQGNTEAFF. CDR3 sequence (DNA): TGTGCCAGTAGTATTCAGGGACAGGGGAACACTGAAGCTTTCTTT.

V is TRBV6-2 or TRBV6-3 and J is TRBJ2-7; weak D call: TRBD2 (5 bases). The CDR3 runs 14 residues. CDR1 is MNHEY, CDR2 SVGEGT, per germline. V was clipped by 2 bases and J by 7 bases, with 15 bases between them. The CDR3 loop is CASSYPGPRGEQYF. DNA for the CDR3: TGTGCCAGCAGTTACCCCGGGCCCCGCGGGGAGCAGTACTTC.

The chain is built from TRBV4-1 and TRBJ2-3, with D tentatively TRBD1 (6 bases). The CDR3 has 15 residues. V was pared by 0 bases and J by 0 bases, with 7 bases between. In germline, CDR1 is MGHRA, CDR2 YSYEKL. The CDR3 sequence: CASSQEGASTDTQYF. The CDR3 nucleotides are TGCGCCAGCAGCCAAGAGGGGGCTAGCACAGATACGCAGTATTTT.

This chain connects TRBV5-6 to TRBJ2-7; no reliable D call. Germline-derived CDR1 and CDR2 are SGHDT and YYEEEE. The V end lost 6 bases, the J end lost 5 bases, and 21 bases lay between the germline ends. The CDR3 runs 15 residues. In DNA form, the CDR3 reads TGTGCCAGCACCAAAAATCACGGGTGGTGGGACGAGCAGTACTTC. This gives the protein CASTKNHGWWDEQYF.

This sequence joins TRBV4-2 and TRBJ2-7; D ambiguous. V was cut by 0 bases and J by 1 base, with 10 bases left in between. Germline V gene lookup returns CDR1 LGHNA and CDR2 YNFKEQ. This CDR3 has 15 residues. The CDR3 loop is CASSQETPSSYEQYF. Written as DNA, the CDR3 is TGTGCCAGCAGCCAAGAGACACCTTCTTCCTACGAGCAGTACTTC.

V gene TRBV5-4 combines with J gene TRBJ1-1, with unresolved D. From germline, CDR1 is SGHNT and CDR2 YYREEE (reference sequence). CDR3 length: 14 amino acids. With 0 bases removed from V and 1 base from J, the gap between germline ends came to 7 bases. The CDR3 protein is CASSLELQNTEAFF. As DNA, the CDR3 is TGTGCCAGCAGCTTGGAGCTGCAGAACACTGAAGCTTTCTTT.

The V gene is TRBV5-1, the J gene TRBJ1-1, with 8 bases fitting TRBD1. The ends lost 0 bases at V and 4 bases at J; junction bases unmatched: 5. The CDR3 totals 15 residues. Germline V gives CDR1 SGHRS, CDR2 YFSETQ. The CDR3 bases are TGCGCCAGCAGCTTGGTACAGGGGGAGACCACTGAAGCTTTCTTT. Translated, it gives CASSLVQGETTEAFF.

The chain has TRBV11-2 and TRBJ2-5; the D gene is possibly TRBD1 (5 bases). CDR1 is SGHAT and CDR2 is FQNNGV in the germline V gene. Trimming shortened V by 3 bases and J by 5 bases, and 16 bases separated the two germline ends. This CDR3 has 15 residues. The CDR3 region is CASSFERGRVETQYF. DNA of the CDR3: TGTGCCAGCAGCTTCGAAAGGGGTAGGGTGGAGACCCAGTACTTC. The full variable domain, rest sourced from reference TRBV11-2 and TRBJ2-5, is EAGVAQSPRYKIIEKRQSVAFWCNPISGHATLYWYQQILGQGPKLLIQFQNNGVVDDSQLPKDRFSAERLKGVDSTLKIQPAKLEDSAVYLCASSFERGRVETQYFGPGTRLLVL.

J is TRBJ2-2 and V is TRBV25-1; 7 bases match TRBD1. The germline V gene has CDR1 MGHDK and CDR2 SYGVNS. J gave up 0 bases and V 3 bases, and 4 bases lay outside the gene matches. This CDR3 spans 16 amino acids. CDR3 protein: CASSDPGQPNTGELFF. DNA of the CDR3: TGTGCCAGCAGTGACCCGGGACAGCCGAACACCGGGGAGCTGTTTTTT.

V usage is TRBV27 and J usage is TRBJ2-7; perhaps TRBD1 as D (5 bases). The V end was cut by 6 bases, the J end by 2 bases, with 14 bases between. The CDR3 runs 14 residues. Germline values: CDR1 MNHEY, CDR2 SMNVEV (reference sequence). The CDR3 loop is CASSNTGRAYEQYF. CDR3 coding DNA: TGTGCCAGCAGCAATACAGGACGGGCCTACGAGCAGTACTTC.

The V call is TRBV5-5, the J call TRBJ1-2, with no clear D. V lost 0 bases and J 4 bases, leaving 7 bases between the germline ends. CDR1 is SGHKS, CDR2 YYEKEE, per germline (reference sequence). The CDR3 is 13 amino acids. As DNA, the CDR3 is TGTGCCAGCAGCTTGGGGCAGATCTATGGCTACACCTTC. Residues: CASSLGQIYGYTF.

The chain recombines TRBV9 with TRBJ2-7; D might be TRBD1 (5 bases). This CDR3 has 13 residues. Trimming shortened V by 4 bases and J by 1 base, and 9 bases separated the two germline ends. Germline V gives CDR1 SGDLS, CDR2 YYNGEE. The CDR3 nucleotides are TGTGCCAGCAGCCTGGACATTTCCTACGAGCAGTACTTC. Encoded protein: CASSLDISYEQYF.

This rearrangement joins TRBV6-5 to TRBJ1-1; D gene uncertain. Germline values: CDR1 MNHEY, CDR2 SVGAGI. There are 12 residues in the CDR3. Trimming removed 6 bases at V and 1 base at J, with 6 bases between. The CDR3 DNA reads TGTGCCAGCAGAAGACAGAACACTGAAGCTTTCTTT. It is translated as CASRRQNTEAFF.

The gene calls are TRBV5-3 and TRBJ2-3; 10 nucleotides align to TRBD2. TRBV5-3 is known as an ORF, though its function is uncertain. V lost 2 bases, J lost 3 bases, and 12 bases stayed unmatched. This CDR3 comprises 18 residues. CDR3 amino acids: CARSLYSGGALMTDTQYF. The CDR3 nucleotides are TGTGCCAGAAGCTTATACAGCGGGGGGGCCCTTATGACAGATACGCAGTATTTT.